Listed here is a single T cell receptor (beta chain). Its matching antigen is unknown. J was trimmed by 4 bases and V by 5 bases; bases with no gene match: 11. The CDR3 is 16 residues long. Germline CDR1 reads SGHVS; CDR2 reads FQNEAQ. Measured with immunoSEQ multiplex PCR; TCRdb has only the in-frame clones, and not every one. The table has about 150,000 clones, approximately 87% seen once; the top ten hold about 5.1%. This record belongs to a study of T cell responses to AZD1222 COVID-19 vaccine. Broader study findings: Vaccine-associated CD4 TCRs spanned spike, dominant at 160-218 and 743-854.

The chain has TRBV7-8 and TRBJ2-3, with 8 bases that match TRBD1. The receptor's source is an adult in good health. Sequencing used peripheral blood, obtained on day 0 of MenACWY control vaccination. In DNA form, the CDR3 reads TGTGCCAGCAGCAAAAGGGCAGGGGGCGGCGCAGATACGCAGTATTTT. Its protein is CASSKRAGGGADTQYF.